This T cell receptor (beta chain) was recorded in a study of T cell changes during pregnancy in multiple sclerosis. Some clones are missing from TCRdb's copy, which holds only in-frame ones; the method was immunoSEQ multiplex PCR. The sample consists of 38,000 or so clones, over 75% of them appearing once. Per germline, CDR1 LGHNA and CDR2 YSLEER. The CDR3 has 17 residues. V was pared by 3 bases and J by 1 base, with 13 bases between. This TCR derives from a female donor with multiple sclerosis, enrolled in a pregnancy study. This rearrangement joins TRBV4-3 to TRBJ2-6, with D tentatively TRBD2 (6 bases). Sequencing used CD8+ T cells from peripheral blood mononuclear cells, obtained before pregnancy. CDR3 coding DNA: TGCGCCAGCAGCCAGAACTCGGGAGAATCTGGGGCCAACGTCCTGACTTTC. It codes for CASSQNSGESGANVLTF.